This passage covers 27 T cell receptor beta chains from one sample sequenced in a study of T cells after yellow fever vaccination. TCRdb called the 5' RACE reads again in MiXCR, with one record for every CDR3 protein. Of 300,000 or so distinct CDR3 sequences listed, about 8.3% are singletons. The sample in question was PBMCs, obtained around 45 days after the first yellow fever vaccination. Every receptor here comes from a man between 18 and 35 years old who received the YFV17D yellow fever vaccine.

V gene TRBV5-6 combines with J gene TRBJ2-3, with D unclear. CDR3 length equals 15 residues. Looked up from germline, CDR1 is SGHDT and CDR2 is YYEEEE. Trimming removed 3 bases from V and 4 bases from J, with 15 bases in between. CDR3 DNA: TGTGCCAGCAGCTCTCCCTCGCGGCAGGCAGATACGCAGTATTTT. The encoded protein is CASSSPSRQADTQYF.

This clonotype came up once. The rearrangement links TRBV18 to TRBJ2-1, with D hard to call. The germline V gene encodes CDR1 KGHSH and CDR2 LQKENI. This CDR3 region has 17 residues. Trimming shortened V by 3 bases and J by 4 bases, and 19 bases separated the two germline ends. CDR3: CASSPKSKADLYNEQFF. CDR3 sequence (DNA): TGTGCCAGCTCACCTAAATCGAAGGCAGACCTTTACAATGAGCAGTTCTTC.

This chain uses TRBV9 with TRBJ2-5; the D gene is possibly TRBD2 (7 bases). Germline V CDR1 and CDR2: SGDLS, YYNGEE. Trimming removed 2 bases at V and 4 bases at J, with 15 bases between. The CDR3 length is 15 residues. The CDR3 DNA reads TGTGCCAGCAGCGTTTGGGGGGGGGCCTCAGAGACCCAGTACTTC. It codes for CASSVWGGASETQYF.

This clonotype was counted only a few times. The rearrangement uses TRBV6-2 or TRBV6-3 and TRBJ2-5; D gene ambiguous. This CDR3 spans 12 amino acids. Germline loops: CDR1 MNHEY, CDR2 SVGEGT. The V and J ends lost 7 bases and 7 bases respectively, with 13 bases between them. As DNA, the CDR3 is TGTGCCAGCAATGGAAACTCCAGGACCCAGTACTTC. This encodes CASNGNSRTQYF.

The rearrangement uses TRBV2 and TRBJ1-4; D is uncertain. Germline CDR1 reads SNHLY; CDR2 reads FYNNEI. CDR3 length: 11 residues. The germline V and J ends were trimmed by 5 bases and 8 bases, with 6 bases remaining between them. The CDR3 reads CASSRSEKLFF. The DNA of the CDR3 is TGTGCCAGCAGTCGGTCCGAAAAACTGTTTTTT. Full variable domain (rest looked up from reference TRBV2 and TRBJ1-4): EPEVTQTPSHQVTQMGQEVILRCVPISNHLYFYWYRQILGQKVEFLVSFYNNEISEKSEIFDDQFSVERPDGSNFTLKIRSTKLEDSAMYFCASSRSEKLFFGSGTQLSVL.

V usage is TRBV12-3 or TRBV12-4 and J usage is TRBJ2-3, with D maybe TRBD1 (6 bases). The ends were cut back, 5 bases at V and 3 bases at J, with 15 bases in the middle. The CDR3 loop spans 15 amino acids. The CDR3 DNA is TGTGCCAGCAGTCGCGTGGAGAGGGGGACAGATACGCAGTATTTT. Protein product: CASSRVERGTDTQYF.

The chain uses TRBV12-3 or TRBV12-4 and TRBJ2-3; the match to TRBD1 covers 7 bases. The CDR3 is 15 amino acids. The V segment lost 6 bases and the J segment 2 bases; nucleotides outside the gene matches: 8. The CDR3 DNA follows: TGTGCCAGCAGCCGTCGGACAGGTGACACAGATACGCAGTATTTT. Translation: CASSRRTGDTDTQYF.

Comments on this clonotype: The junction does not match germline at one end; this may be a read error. For the CDR3, the DNA is TGTGCCAGCAGTCTCAATCCCCGGGACAGGGGGCTCAATGAGCTGTTCTTC. Translation: CASSLNPRDRGLNELFF. V is TRBV12-3 or TRBV12-4 and J is TRBJ2-1, with 12 bases lining up with TRBD1. This CDR3 has 17 amino acids.

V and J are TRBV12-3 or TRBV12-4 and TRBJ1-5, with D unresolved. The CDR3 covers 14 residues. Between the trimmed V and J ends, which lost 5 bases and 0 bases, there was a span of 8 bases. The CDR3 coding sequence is TGTGCCAGCAGTATACAACATAGCAATCAGCCCCAGCATTTT. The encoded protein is CASSIQHSNQPQHF.

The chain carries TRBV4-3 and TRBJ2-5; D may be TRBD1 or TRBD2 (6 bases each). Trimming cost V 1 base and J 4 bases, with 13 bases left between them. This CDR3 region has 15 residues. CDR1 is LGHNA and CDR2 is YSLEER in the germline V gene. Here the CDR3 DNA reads TGCGCCAGCAGCCAAGTTACGGGGGCCGGAGAGACCCAGTACTTC. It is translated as CASSQVTGAGETQYF.

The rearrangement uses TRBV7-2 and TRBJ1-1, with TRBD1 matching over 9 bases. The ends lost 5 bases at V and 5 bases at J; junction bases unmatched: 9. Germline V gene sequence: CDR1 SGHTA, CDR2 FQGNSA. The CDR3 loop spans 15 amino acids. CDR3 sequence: CASSPTGGSWTEAFF. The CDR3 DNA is TGTGCCAGCAGCCCGACAGGGGGGTCGTGGACTGAAGCTTTCTTT.

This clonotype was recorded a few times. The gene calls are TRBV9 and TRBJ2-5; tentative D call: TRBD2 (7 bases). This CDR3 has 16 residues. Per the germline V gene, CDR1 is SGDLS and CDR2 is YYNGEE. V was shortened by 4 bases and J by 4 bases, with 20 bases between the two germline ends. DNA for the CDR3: TGTGCCAGCAGCCCTACGTGGGGGGGGGGCAGAGAGACCCAGTACTTC. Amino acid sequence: CASSPTWGGGRETQYF.

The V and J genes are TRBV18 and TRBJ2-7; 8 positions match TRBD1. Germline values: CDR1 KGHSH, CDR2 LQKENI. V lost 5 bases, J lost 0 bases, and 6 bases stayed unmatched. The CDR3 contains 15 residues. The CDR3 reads CASSEGQASSYEQYF. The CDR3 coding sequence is TGTGCCAGCTCAGAGGGACAGGCGAGCTCCTACGAGCAGTACTTC.

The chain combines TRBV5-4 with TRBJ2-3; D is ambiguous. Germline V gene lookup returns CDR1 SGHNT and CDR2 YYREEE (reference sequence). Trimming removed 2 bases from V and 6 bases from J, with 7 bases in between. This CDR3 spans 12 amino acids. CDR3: CASSFWADTQYF. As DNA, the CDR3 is TGTGCCAGCAGCTTTTGGGCGGATACGCAGTATTTT. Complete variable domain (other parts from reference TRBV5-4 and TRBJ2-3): ETGVTQSPTHLIKTRGQQVTLRCSSQSGHNTVSWYQQALGQGPQFIFQYYREEENGRGNFPPRFSGLQFPNYSSELNVNALELDDSALYLCASSFWADTQYFGPGTRLTVL.

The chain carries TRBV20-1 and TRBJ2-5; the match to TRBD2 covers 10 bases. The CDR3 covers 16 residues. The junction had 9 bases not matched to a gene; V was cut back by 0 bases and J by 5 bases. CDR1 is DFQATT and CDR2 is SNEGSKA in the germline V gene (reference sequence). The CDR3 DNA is TGCAGTGCTAGAGATCTGAGCGGGGGGGCCTTGGAGACCCAGTACTTC. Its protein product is CSARDLSGGALETQYF.

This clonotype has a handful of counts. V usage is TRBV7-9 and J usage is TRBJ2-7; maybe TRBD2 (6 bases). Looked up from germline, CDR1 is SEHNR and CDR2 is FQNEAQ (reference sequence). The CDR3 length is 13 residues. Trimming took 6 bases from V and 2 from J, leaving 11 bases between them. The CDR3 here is CASSTGRTYEQYV. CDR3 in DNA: TGTGCCAGCAGTACCGGGAGAACCTACGAGCAGTACGTC.

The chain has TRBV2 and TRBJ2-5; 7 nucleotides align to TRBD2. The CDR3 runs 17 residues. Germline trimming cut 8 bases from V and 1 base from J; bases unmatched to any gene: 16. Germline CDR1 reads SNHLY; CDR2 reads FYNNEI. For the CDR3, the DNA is TGTGCCAGCGGGATTGGGGTGGCGGCGGGAGTCCAAGAGACCCAGTACTTC. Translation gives CASGIGVAAGVQETQYF.

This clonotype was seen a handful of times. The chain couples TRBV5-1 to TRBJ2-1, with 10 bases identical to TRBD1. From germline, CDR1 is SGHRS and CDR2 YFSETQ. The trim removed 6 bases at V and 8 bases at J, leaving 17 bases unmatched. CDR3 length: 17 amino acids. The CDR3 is CASNSWGRDRGPYEQFF. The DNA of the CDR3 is TGCGCCAGCAACTCTTGGGGCCGGGACAGGGGACCCTATGAGCAGTTCTTC.

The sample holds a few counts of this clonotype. The chain's CDR3 is CASSSYRGYEQYV. In nucleotides, the CDR3 is TGTGCCAGCAGCTCATACCGGGGGTACGAGCAGTACGTC. This chain connects TRBV7-2 to TRBJ2-7; a possible D gene is TRBD2 (6 bases). The CDR3 sequence is 13 residues long. V was trimmed by 4 bases and J by 4 bases, leaving 11 bases between them. Germline assignment: CDR1 SGHTA and CDR2 FQGNSA.

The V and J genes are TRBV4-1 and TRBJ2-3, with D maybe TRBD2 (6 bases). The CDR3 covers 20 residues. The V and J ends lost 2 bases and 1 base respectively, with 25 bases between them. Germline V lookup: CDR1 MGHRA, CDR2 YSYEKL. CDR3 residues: CASSQFTGANTPGGTDTQYF. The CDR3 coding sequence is TGCGCCAGCAGCCAATTTACCGGGGCAAATACCCCGGGGGGCACAGATACGCAGTATTTT.

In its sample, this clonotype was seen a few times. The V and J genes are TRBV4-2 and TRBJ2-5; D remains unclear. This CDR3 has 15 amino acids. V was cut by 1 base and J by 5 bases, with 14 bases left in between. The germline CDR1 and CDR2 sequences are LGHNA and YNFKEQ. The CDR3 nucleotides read TGTGCCAGCAGCCAAGTGGATCAGCCCTCGGAGACCCAGTACTTC. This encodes CASSQVDQPSETQYF.

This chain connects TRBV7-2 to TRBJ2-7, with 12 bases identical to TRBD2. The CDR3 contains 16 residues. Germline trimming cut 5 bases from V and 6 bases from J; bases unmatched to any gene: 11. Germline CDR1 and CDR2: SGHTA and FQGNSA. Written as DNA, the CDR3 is TGTGCCAGCAGCCTACAGCTAGCGGGGGGGCCCAGCGAGCAGTACTTC. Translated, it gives CASSLQLAGGPSEQYF.

CDR3 nucleotides: TGTGCCAGCGCGGGGGGGCCGAACACTGAAGCTTTCTTT. It specifies CASAGGPNTEAFF. This sequence joins TRBV18 and TRBJ1-1; possible D gene TRBD1, 6 bases. The CDR3 length is 13 residues. V lost 8 bases and J 1 base, leaving 11 bases between the germline ends. Germline loops: CDR1 KGHSH, CDR2 LQKENI.

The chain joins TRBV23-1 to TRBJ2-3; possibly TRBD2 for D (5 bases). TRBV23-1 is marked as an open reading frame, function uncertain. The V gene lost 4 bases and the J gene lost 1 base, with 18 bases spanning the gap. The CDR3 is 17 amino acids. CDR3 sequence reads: CASSPSGLRPCTDTQYF. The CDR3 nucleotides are TGCGCCAGCAGTCCTTCAGGACTCCGACCCTGCACAGATACGCAGTATTTT.

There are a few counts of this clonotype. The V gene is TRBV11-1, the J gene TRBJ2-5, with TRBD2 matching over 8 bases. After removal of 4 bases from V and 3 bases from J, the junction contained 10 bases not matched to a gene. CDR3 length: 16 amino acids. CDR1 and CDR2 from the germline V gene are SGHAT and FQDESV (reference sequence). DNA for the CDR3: TGTGCCAGCAGCTACCTTCGGGGACTAGAGAAAGAGACCCAGTACTTC. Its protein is CASSYLRGLEKETQYF. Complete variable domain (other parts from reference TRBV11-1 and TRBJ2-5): EAEVAQSPRYKITEKSQAVAFWCDPISGHATLYWYRQILGQGPELLVQFQDESVVDDSQLPKDRFSAERLKGVDSTLKIQPAELGDSAMYLCASSYLRGLEKETQYFGPGTRLLVL.

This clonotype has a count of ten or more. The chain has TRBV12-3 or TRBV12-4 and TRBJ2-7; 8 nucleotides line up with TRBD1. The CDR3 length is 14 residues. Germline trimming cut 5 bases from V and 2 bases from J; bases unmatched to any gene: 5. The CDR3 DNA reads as TGTGCCAGCAGTAGGACAGGGAAGCCCTACGAGCAGTACTTC. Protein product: CASSRTGKPYEQYF.

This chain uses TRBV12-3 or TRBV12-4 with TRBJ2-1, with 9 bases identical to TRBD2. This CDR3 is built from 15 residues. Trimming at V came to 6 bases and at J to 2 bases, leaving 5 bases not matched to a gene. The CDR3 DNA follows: TGTGCCAGCAGAGGAACTAGCGGGCCCTACAATGAGCAGTTCTTC. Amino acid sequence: CASRGTSGPYNEQFF.